One sample yielded the 25 T cell receptor beta chains listed below, sequenced in a study of blood T cell repertoires in COVID-19. Clones were read by immunoSEQ multiplex PCR, and TCRdb kept only the in-frame ones, dropping some. The sample has approximately 70,000 clones; around 83% are singletons. The sequencing sample was made of peripheral blood. The receptors shown here come from an elderly woman with active or convalescent COVID-19.

The V and J genes are TRBV18 and TRBJ2-7, with TRBD1 matching over 9 bases. Germline CDR1 and CDR2: KGHSH and LQKENI. The CDR3 covers 14 residues. The trim removed 4 bases at V and 3 bases at J, leaving 4 bases unmatched. The CDR3 protein is CASSLATGGYEQYF. In DNA, the CDR3 is TGTGCCAGCTCACTAGCGACAGGGGGCTACGAGCAGTACTTC.

This sequence joins TRBV5-1 and TRBJ1-1; 9 nucleotides align to TRBD1. This CDR3 has 16 residues. Germline V gives CDR1 SGHRS, CDR2 YFSETQ. Trimming removed 6 bases from V and 1 base from J; junction bases left unmatched: 10. The CDR3 here is CASIKGGQGRNTEAFF. For the CDR3, the DNA is TGCGCCAGCATCAAGGGGGGACAGGGAAGGAACACTGAAGCTTTCTTT. The complete variable domain, with remaining parts taken from reference TRBV5-1 and TRBJ1-1, reads KAGVTQTPRYLIKTRGQQVTLSCSPISGHRSVSWYQQTPGQGLQFLFEYFSETQRNKGNFPGRFSGRQFSNSRSEMNVSTLELGDSALYLCASIKGGQGRNTEAFFGQGTRLTVV.

This chain uses TRBV14 with TRBJ1-1; no clear D gene. V shed 0 bases and J shed 0 bases, with 11 bases lying between them. The CDR3 consists of 16 residues. From germline, CDR1 is SGHDN and CDR2 FVKESK. CDR3 region: CASSQDFGVVNTEAFF. DNA of the CDR3: TGTGCCAGCAGCCAAGATTTCGGGGTGGTGAACACTGAAGCTTTCTTT.

This clone has only a few counts. The chain employs TRBV4-3 and TRBJ1-5; possible D gene TRBD1, 5 bases. The CDR3 runs to 13 residues. Germline-derived CDR1 and CDR2 are LGHNA and YSLEER. The germline V and J ends were trimmed by 0 bases and 9 bases, with 9 bases remaining between them. The CDR3 DNA reads TGCGCCAGCAGCCAAGATCGGGGACTGCCCCAGCATTTT. It yields the protein CASSQDRGLPQHF.

The chain employs TRBV5-1 and TRBJ2-1, with D possibly matching TRBD2 (5 bases). Trimming pared 6 bases from V and 5 bases from J, leaving 18 bases between. CDR3 length equals 15 residues. Germline assignment: CDR1 SGHRS and CDR2 YFSETQ. The CDR3 region is CASNRGEGPNNEQFF. The CDR3 DNA sequence: TGCGCCAGCAACCGGGGAGAAGGGCCGAACAATGAGCAGTTCTTC.

This chain links TRBV30 with TRBJ1-2; weak D call: TRBD1 (6 bases). Trimming stripped 4 bases from V and 0 bases from J, with 18 bases between. The CDR3 runs to 16 residues. CDR1 is GTSNPN and CDR2 is SVGIG in the germline V gene (reference sequence). CDR3 protein: CAWTRDIHLANYGYTF. The CDR3 DNA follows: TGTGCCTGGACCCGGGACATACATCTTGCTAACTATGGCTACACCTTC. Combining the CDR3 with reference TRBV30 and TRBJ1-2 gives the whole variable domain SQTIHQWPATLVQPVGSPLSLECTVEGTSNPNLYWYRQAAGRGLQLLFYSVGIGQISSEVPQNLSASRPQDRQFILSSKKLLLSDSGFYLCAWTRDIHLANYGYTFGSGTRLTVV.

V gene TRBV7-9 combines with J gene TRBJ1-6, with D maybe TRBD1 (5 bases). Per the germline V gene, CDR1 is SEHNR and CDR2 is FQNEAQ (reference sequence). This CDR3 has 14 residues. V gave up 2 bases and J gave up 7 bases, with 9 bases separating them. CDR3 in DNA: TGTGCCAGCAGCTTAAAAGGGGTAAATTCACCCCTCCACTTT. Encoded protein: CASSLKGVNSPLHF.

V usage is TRBV12-3 or TRBV12-4 and J usage is TRBJ1-1, with D possibly TRBD1 on 6 matching bases. Trimming pared 8 bases from V and 3 bases from J, leaving 13 bases between. This CDR3 is 13 amino acids long. The CDR3 bases are TGTGCCAGCCTTCAGGGGATGGACACTGAAGCTTTCTTT. Protein sequence: CASLQGMDTEAFF.

The genes are TRBV5-1 and TRBJ2-2; 10 bases match TRBD2. Germline CDR1 is SGHRS and CDR2 is YFSETQ. The CDR3 has 16 residues. The junction had 6 bases not matched to a gene; V was cut back by 5 bases and J by 2 bases. The CDR3 DNA reads TGCGCCAGCAGACGGCTAGCGGGGGTTAACACCGGGGAGCTGTTTTTT. This encodes CASRRLAGVNTGELFF.

The chain employs TRBV5-1 and TRBJ2-2; 8 bases fit TRBD2. The CDR3 totals 16 residues. V lost 0 bases, J lost 1 base, and 2 bases stayed unmatched. Germline V gene sequence: CDR1 SGHRS, CDR2 YFSETQ. Here the CDR3 reads CASSLGSGGNTGELFF. In nucleotides, the CDR3 is TGCGCCAGCAGCTTGGGAAGCGGGGGGAACACCGGGGAGCTGTTTTTT.

The genes are TRBV6-2 or TRBV6-3 and TRBJ1-2; D remains unclear. V shed 4 bases and J shed 1 base, with 10 bases lying between them. The CDR3 totals 14 residues. Germline assignment: CDR1 MNHEY and CDR2 SVGEGT. For the CDR3, the DNA is TGTGCCAGCAGTTCCGCCCCGAGTAACTATGGCTACACCTTC. Its translation is CASSSAPSNYGYTF.

A single count supports this clone. The chain has TRBV7-9 and TRBJ1-2; no definite D call. CDR1 and CDR2 from the germline V gene are SEHNR and FQNEAQ (reference sequence). Trimming removed 4 bases from V and 6 bases from J, with 15 bases in between. There are 14 residues in the CDR3. As DNA, the CDR3 is TGTGCCAGCAGCTCCGCGGGGAGGGTGAATGGCTACACCTTC. Its translation: CASSSAGRVNGYTF.

V usage is TRBV7-3 and J usage is TRBJ1-6; 7 bases match TRBD1. Germline CDR1 is SGHTA and CDR2 is FQGTGA. The CDR3 covers 14 residues. V dropped 4 bases and J dropped 4; count of bases not matched to a gene: 1. The CDR3 sequence: CASSSTGYNSPLHF. The CDR3 DNA follows: TGTGCCAGCAGCTCGACAGGGTATAATTCACCCCTCCACTTT.

The chain has TRBV5-1 and TRBJ2-5; maybe TRBD2 (6 bases). V lost 4 bases and J lost 2, with 18 bases in between. Germline assignment: CDR1 SGHRS and CDR2 YFSETQ. The CDR3 is 16 amino acids. For the CDR3, the DNA is TGCGCCAGCAGCCCGGGGACTGTCCACCATCAAGAGACCCAGTACTTC. This translates into CASSPGTVHHQETQYF.

The chain uses TRBV19 and TRBJ1-5; possibly TRBD1 for D (5 bases). The CDR3 loop spans 15 amino acids. Germline CDR1 reads LNHDA; CDR2 reads SQIVND (reference sequence). V was clipped by 5 bases and J by 2 bases, with 13 bases between them. The CDR3 DNA reads as TGTGCCAGTAGTCCCCCCAAGGGGCGCAATCAGCCCCAGCATTTT. Amino acid sequence: CASSPPKGRNQPQHF.

For the CDR3, the DNA is TGTGCCAGCAGCCCCCGGGACCGAACCGGGGGTTACACTGAAGCTTTCTTT. It yields the protein CASSPRDRTGGYTEAFF. V usage is TRBV3-1 (or the pseudogene TRBV3-2) and J usage is TRBJ1-1, with TRBD1 as a possible D gene (5 bases). Germline V gene sequence: CDR1 LGHDT, CDR2 YNNKEL (reference sequence). The CDR3 sequence is 17 residues long. Deletions cut 4 bases from V and 3 bases from J, with 21 bases between.

The chain joins TRBV4-3 to TRBJ2-7; tentatively, D is TRBD2 (5 bases). Trimming shortened V by 0 bases and J by 8 bases, and 17 bases separated the two germline ends. The CDR3 length is 15 residues. Germline CDR1 is LGHNA and CDR2 is YSLEER. CDR3 sequence reads: CASSQDPVDGVKQYF. DNA for the CDR3: TGCGCCAGCAGCCAAGACCCCGTTGACGGGGTGAAGCAGTACTTC.

The V call is TRBV7-2, the J call TRBJ1-5, with 8 bases fitting TRBD1. Per the germline V gene, CDR1 is SGHTA and CDR2 is FQGNSA. V shed 5 bases, J shed 4 bases, and the junction held 13 bases outside the gene matches. The CDR3 loop spans 17 amino acids. CDR3 coding DNA: TGTGCCAGCAGCACCAGAGGCGGCCAGGGGGCTAATCAGCCCCAGCATTTT. It is translated as CASSTRGGQGANQPQHF.

V gene TRBV5-6 combines with J gene TRBJ2-3, with TRBD2 matching over 11 bases. This CDR3 region has 15 residues. V shed 2 bases and J 7 bases; nucleotides not matched to a gene: 6. Germline CDR1 SGHDT, CDR2 YYEEEE. Here the CDR3 DNA reads TGTGCCAGCAGCTTTAAGGCTAGCGGGGGGAATACGCAGTATTTT. This encodes CASSFKASGGNTQYF.

V usage is TRBV13 and J usage is TRBJ2-5; no clear D. The CDR3 sequence is 11 residues long. With 8 bases removed from V and 4 bases from J, the gap between germline ends came to 8 bases. CDR1 PRHDT and CDR2 FYEKMQ come from the germline V gene (reference sequence). In DNA form, the CDR3 reads TGTGCCAGCCGGAGAGGAGAGACCCAGTACTTC. As protein: CASRRGETQYF.

The chain uses TRBV7-3 and TRBJ2-1; D may be TRBD1 (6 bases). The CDR3 runs to 14 residues. Germline CDR1 is SGHTA and CDR2 is FQGTGA. V lost 1 base and J lost 6, with 10 bases in between. The CDR3 loop reads CASSLRGRVNEQFF. The CDR3 coding sequence is TGTGCCAGCAGCTTAAGGGGGCGCGTCAATGAGCAGTTCTTC.

The genes are TRBV5-1 and TRBJ2-1; TRBD2 is a possible D gene (6 bases). The CDR3 is 16 amino acids. CDR1 SGHRS and CDR2 YFSETQ come from the germline V gene. V was pared by 3 bases and J by 7 bases, with 20 bases between. CDR3 amino acids: CASSWVGGENFNEQFF. CDR3 nucleotides: TGCGCCAGCAGCTGGGTGGGGGGTGAGAATTTTAATGAGCAGTTCTTC.

The chain carries TRBV5-1 and TRBJ1-2; D call uncertain. V lost 4 bases and J lost 10, with 20 bases in between. This CDR3 is built from 14 residues. Germline V CDR1 and CDR2: SGHRS, YFSETQ. The CDR3 here is CASSQDLSGRDYTF. CDR3 coding DNA: TGCGCCAGCAGCCAGGACCTGAGCGGTAGGGACTACACCTTC.

The chain recombines TRBV11-2 with TRBJ1-4; 8 bases map to TRBD1. The V gene's germline CDR1 is SGHAT and CDR2 FQNNGV. Germline trimming cut 5 bases from V and 6 bases from J; bases unmatched to any gene: 5. The CDR3 is made up of 14 amino acids. CDR3 in amino acids: CASSRMDRDEKLFF. The CDR3, as DNA: TGTGCCAGCAGCCGAATGGACAGGGATGAAAAACTGTTTTTT. The full variable domain, in which reference TRBV11-2 and TRBJ1-4 provide the parts outside the CDR3, is EAGVAQSPRYKIIEKRQSVAFWCNPISGHATLYWYQQILGQGPKLLIQFQNNGVVDDSQLPKDRFSAERLKGVDSTLKIQPAKLEDSAVYLCASSRMDRDEKLFFGSGTQLSVL.

This clone has a handful of counts. The rearrangement links TRBV6-5 to TRBJ1-1; no definite D call. V lost 5 bases to trimming and J lost 6 bases, with 10 bases between them. Germline lookup yields CDR1 MNHEY and CDR2 SVGAGI. This CDR3 region has 12 residues. CDR3 amino acids: CASSNLNAEAFF. The CDR3 DNA reads TGTGCCAGCAGTAACCTAAATGCTGAAGCTTTCTTT.